The 27 T cell receptor beta chains below were found in one sample sequenced in a study of cytomegalovirus exposure and HLA in healthy donors. PCR primers comprised 60 Vbeta and 13 Jbeta primers. The method was immunoSEQ multiplex PCR; TCRdb's version includes in-frame clones alone and lacks a portion of them. The sample has some 60,000 clones, approximately 80% seen once; the top ten hold roughly 1.5%. Sequenced: PBMCs. The receptors were gathered from a human donor in good health.

The rearrangement links TRBV4-1 to TRBJ1-5; D gene unclear. The CDR3 extends over 15 amino acids. V shed 4 bases and J shed 5 bases, with 15 bases lying between them. Germline CDR1 MGHRA, CDR2 YSYEKL. The CDR3 reads CASSPVVVSHQPQHF. CDR3 bases: TGCGCCAGCAGCCCCGTAGTAGTGTCTCATCAGCCCCAGCATTTT.

The chain recombines TRBV7-8 with TRBJ2-2, with D possibly being TRBD1 (5 bases). Trimming removed 1 base from V and 5 bases from J, with 11 bases in between. The CDR3 loop spans 15 amino acids. Germline CDR1 and CDR2: SGHVS and FQNEAQ. Written as DNA, the CDR3 is TGTGCCAGCAGCTTAGATGCGACAGAGACCGGGGAGCTGTTTTTT. The encoded protein is CASSLDATETGELFF.

V and J are TRBV7-9 and TRBJ1-4; 7 nucleotides align to TRBD1. Losses at the gene ends were 3 bases for V and 8 bases for J; bases not matched to a gene: 9. The CDR3 sequence is 15 residues long. The germline V gene encodes CDR1 SEHNR and CDR2 FQNEAQ (reference sequence). The CDR3 protein is CASSLRRGGREKLFF. CDR3 DNA sequence: TGTGCCAGCAGCTTGAGGAGAGGGGGCAGGGAAAAACTGTTTTTT.

This clone is a singleton in its sample. This CDR3 reads CAIREQGRGNTIYF. In DNA form, the CDR3 reads TGTGCCATCAGAGAACAGGGAAGGGGAAACACCATATATTTT. V is TRBV10-3 and J is TRBJ1-3; maybe TRBD1 (6 bases). Trimming took off 6 bases at V and 4 bases at J, with 13 bases between the two ends. The germline V gene encodes CDR1 ENHRY and CDR2 SYGVKD. The CDR3 contains 14 residues.

This clone was detected only a few times. The chain carries TRBV6-6 and TRBJ1-6, with 9 bases aligning to TRBD1. Germline V CDR1 and CDR2: MNHNY, SVGAGI (reference sequence). The CDR3 covers 16 residues. V shed 4 bases, J shed 8 bases, and the junction held 9 bases outside the gene matches. In DNA, the CDR3 is TGTGCCAGCAGTTTAGCAGCGGGACAGGGAGATTCACCCCTCCACTTT. Amino acids: CASSLAAGQGDSPLHF.

This clone was detected once. The gene calls are TRBV28 and TRBJ2-1; 12 bases agree with TRBD2. The CDR3 consists of 15 residues. V lost 8 bases to trimming and J lost 6 bases; unmatched junction nucleotides: 8. The germline CDR1 and CDR2 sequences are MDHEN and SYDVKM. The chain's CDR3 is CASETSGRLVNEQFF. CDR3 sequence (DNA): TGTGCCAGCGAGACTAGCGGGAGATTGGTCAATGAGCAGTTCTTC. Variable domain in full (rest from reference TRBV28 and TRBJ2-1): DVKVTQSSRYLVKRTGEKVFLECVQDMDHENMFWYRQDPGLGLRLIYFSYDVKMKEKGDIPEGYSVSREKKERFSLILESASTNQTSMYLCASETSGRLVNEQFFGPGTRLTVL.

The chain couples TRBV5-1 to TRBJ2-7; TRBD2 agrees at 8 bases. The V and J ends lost 0 bases and 4 bases, in that order; junction bases with no gene match: 12. The germline CDR1 and CDR2 sequences are SGHRS and YFSETQ. The CDR3 length is 17 residues. The CDR3 protein is CASSLVVIGRASYEQYF. The CDR3 DNA is TGCGCCAGCAGCTTGGTAGTTATCGGGAGGGCTTCTTACGAGCAGTACTTC.

The chain joins TRBV9 to TRBJ2-7; D perhaps matches TRBD1 (5 bases). Germline assignment: CDR1 SGDLS and CDR2 YYNGEE. The V gene lost 4 bases and the J gene lost 1 base, with 12 bases spanning the gap. This CDR3 is built from 14 residues. CDR3 nucleotide sequence: TGTGCCAGCAGCCCCCACGACAGTTCCTACGAGCAGTACTTC. Residues: CASSPHDSSYEQYF.

The rearrangement joins TRBV19 to TRBJ1-1; possible D gene TRBD1, 6 bases. Germline V CDR1 and CDR2: LNHDA, SQIVND (reference sequence). The CDR3 sequence is 17 residues long. The germline V and J ends were trimmed by 4 bases and 0 bases, with 18 bases remaining between them. CDR3 loop: CASSTTSLRQVNTEAFF. CDR3 in DNA: TGTGCCAGTAGTACGACTTCTCTGCGACAGGTGAACACTGAAGCTTTCTTT.

V usage is TRBV7-2 and J usage is TRBJ2-2, with D tentatively TRBD2 (5 bases). V was clipped by 9 bases and J by 0 bases, with 14 bases between them. The V gene's germline CDR1 is SGHTA and CDR2 FQGNSA. CDR3 length equals 15 residues. The CDR3 spells CARGAGSANTGELFF. The CDR3 region has the DNA TGTGCCAGAGGAGCTGGTAGCGCGAACACCGGGGAGCTGTTTTTT. Variable domain in full (rest from reference TRBV7-2 and TRBJ2-2): GAGVSQSPSNKVTEKGKDVELRCDPISGHTALYWYRQSLGQGLEFLIYFQGNSAPDKSGLPSDRFSAERTGGSVSTLTIQRTQQEDSAVYLCARGAGSANTGELFFGEGSRLTVL.

The chain joins TRBV5-1 to TRBJ1-5; no clear D gene. The V gene lost 0 bases and the J gene lost 0 bases, with 10 bases spanning the gap. Germline loops: CDR1 SGHRS, CDR2 YFSETQ. CDR3 length equals 16 residues. CDR3: CASSLDAENSNQPQHF. CDR3 nucleotide sequence: TGCGCCAGCAGCTTGGATGCGGAAAATAGCAATCAGCCCCAGCATTTT.

The CDR3 loop is CASSQEAGFNGYTF. CDR3 coding DNA: TGTGCCAGCAGCCAAGAGGCGGGTTTTAATGGCTACACCTTC. The V and J genes are TRBV4-2 and TRBJ1-2, with D unclear. V was pared by 0 bases and J by 6 bases, with 11 bases between. The CDR3 is 14 amino acids. Germline CDR1 LGHNA, CDR2 YNFKEQ.

The genes are TRBV11-2 and TRBJ1-1; D gene unclear. CDR1 is SGHAT and CDR2 is FQNNGV in the germline V gene. This CDR3 is built from 15 residues. V gave up 5 bases and J gave up 1 base, with 14 bases separating them. The CDR3 DNA follows: TGTGCCAGCAGCCTTGCGAGGGAGAAGAACACTGAAGCTTTCTTT. This codes for CASSLAREKNTEAFF.

V is TRBV7-9 and J is TRBJ2-7, with 7 bases identical to TRBD1. CDR1 is SEHNR, CDR2 FQNEAQ, per germline (reference sequence). V lost 4 bases to trimming and J lost 10 bases; unmatched junction nucleotides: 13. CDR3 size: 14 residues. CDR3 nucleotides: TGTGCCAGCAGCTCTACCGGGACAGCCCCTCCACAGTACTTC. Translation: CASSSTGTAPPQYF.

Remarks on this clone: Germline and junction disagree at one end, which may indicate a read error. V and J are TRBV7-7 and TRBJ2-3; TRBD2 might be the D (5 bases). The CDR3 runs to 14 residues. Per germline, CDR1 SSHAT and CDR2 FNYEAQ (reference sequence). This CDR3 reads CASSNGLSTDTQYF. CDR3 coding DNA: TGTGCTAGCAGCAATGGACTGAGCACAGATACGCAGTATTTT.

The V gene is TRBV2, the J gene TRBJ2-2; possible D gene TRBD2, 5 bases. CDR1 is SNHLY and CDR2 is FYNNEI in the germline V gene. Trimming stripped 2 bases from V and 5 bases from J, with 15 bases between. This CDR3 comprises 16 residues. The CDR3 bases are TGTGCCAGCAGTGAACGGGGTGACATTACAACCGGGGAGCTGTTTTTT. Protein sequence: CASSERGDITTGELFF.

This chain joins TRBV5-1 and TRBJ1-4; 7 bases map to TRBD1. The CDR3 runs to 14 residues. Germline V gives CDR1 SGHRS, CDR2 YFSETQ. V dropped 0 bases and J dropped 8; count of bases not matched to a gene: 4. CDR3 bases: TGCGCCAGCAGCTTGGAGGGGGCGGGAGAAAAACTGTTTTTT. Its translation: CASSLEGAGEKLFF.

The chain joins TRBV28 to TRBJ1-1; D is undetermined. The CDR3 is 14 residues long. Trimming removed 5 bases from V and 3 bases from J, with 13 bases in between. Per the germline V gene, CDR1 is MDHEN and CDR2 is SYDVKM. For the CDR3, the DNA is TGTGCCAGCAGTCCGGTCGGGGATTACACTGAAGCTTTCTTT. Protein product: CASSPVGDYTEAFF.

With regard to this clone: The junction and the germline gene differ at one end; a read error may be behind it. Other nucleotide sequences from this sample produce the same CDR3. This chain links TRBV7-2 with TRBJ1-3, with 8 positions matching TRBD1. Germline values: CDR1 SGHTA, CDR2 FQGNSA. The CDR3 is 17 residues long. CDR3 loop: CASSFDRGGSSGNTIYF. CDR3 bases: TGTGCCAGCAGCTTCGACAGGGGCGGTAGCTCTGGAAATACCATATATTTT. Full variable domain (outside the CDR3, taken from reference TRBV7-2 and TRBJ1-3): GAGVSQSPSNKVTEKGKDVELRCDPISGHTALYWYRQSLGQGLEFLIYFQGNSAPDKSGLPSDRFSAERTGGSVSTLTIQRTQQEDSAVYLCASSFDRGGSSGNTIYFGEGSWLTVV.

V and J are TRBV6-4 and TRBJ1-3; D perhaps matches TRBD1 (6 bases). The V gene's germline CDR1 is MRHNA and CDR2 SNTAGT. The CDR3 has 17 amino acids. Trimming left V 6 bases short and J 1 base short, with 19 bases between. The CDR3 sequence: CASRPYPTGTSGNTIYF. The CDR3 DNA is TGTGCCAGCAGACCTTACCCTACGGGGACATCTGGAAACACCATATATTTT.

This clone was seen only a few times. The chain recombines TRBV30 with TRBJ2-3; TRBD1 matches at 9 bases. CDR1 GTSNPN and CDR2 SVGIG come from the germline V gene (reference sequence). CDR3 length: 16 amino acids. The V gene end was trimmed by 0 bases and the J gene end by 4 bases; junction bases not matched to a gene: 8. CDR3 bases: TGTGCCTGGAGTGTCTTACAGGGGGCTGGTGCAGATACGCAGTATTTT. Translation gives CAWSVLQGAGADTQYF.

This chain uses TRBV4-2 with TRBJ1-1; 7 bases map to TRBD1. The trim removed 0 bases at V and 8 bases at J, leaving 6 bases unmatched. Germline V gene sequence: CDR1 LGHNA, CDR2 YNFKEQ. The CDR3 contains 14 residues. The CDR3 bases are TGTGCCAGCAGCCAAGACCTAGGGGGCGCGGAAGCTTTCTTT. The encoded protein is CASSQDLGGAEAFF.

The J gene is TRBJ2-1, the V gene TRBV7-3; a possible D gene is TRBD2 (6 bases). The CDR3 totals 14 residues. Germline loops: CDR1 SGHTA, CDR2 FQGTGA. With 2 bases removed from V and 2 bases from J, the gap between germline ends came to 7 bases. CDR3 DNA: TGTGCCAGCAGCTTATTAGCGGCCTACAATGAGCAGTTCTTC. Translating it yields CASSLLAAYNEQFF.

This chain connects TRBV20-1 to TRBJ1-1, with D possibly being TRBD1 (6 bases). From germline, CDR1 is DFQATT and CDR2 SNEGSKA (reference sequence). Trimming took off 4 bases at V and 5 bases at J, with 8 bases between the two ends. The CDR3 sequence is 11 residues long. CDR3 bases: TGCAGTGCTACAGGGGATACTGAAGCTTTCTTT. Protein sequence: CSATGDTEAFF.

The chain uses TRBV7-2 and TRBJ1-4, with unresolved D. The CDR3 sequence is 13 residues long. Trimming stripped 2 bases from V and 8 bases from J, with 9 bases between. From germline, CDR1 is SGHTA and CDR2 FQGNSA. In nucleotides, the CDR3 is TGTGCCAGCAGCTTACCCCTAGGCGAAAAACTGTTTTTT. Translated: CASSLPLGEKLFF.

This clone was counted once. As DNA, the CDR3 is TGTGCCACCAGCAGAGATGGAGGGGGACAGGGGTTCTACGAGCAGTACTTC. Protein sequence: CATSRDGGGQGFYEQYF. The J gene is TRBJ2-7, the V gene TRBV15; 10 bases match TRBD1. Trimming took 0 bases from V and 3 from J; bases not matched to a gene: 8. The CDR3 is 17 amino acids. In germline, CDR1 is LNHNV, CDR2 YYDKDF (reference sequence).

The genes are TRBV5-6 and TRBJ2-7, with 11 bases fitting TRBD2. The CDR3 length is 14 residues. CDR1 SGHDT and CDR2 YYEEEE come from the germline V gene. V trimming: 2 bases; J trimming: 7 bases; junction bases outside the gene matches: 5. CDR3 nucleotides: TGTGCCAGCAGCTTTAGCGGGAGGGCCGCAGAGCAGTACTTC. Residues: CASSFSGRAAEQYF.